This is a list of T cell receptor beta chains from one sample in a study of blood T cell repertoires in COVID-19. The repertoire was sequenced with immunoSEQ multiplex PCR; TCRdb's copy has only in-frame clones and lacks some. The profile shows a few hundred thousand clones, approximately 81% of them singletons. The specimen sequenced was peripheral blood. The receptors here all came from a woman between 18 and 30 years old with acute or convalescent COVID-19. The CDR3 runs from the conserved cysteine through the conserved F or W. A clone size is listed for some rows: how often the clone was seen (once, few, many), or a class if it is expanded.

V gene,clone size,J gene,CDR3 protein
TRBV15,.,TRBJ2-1,CATSRGLAIKFF
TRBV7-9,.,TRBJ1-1,CASSLELWLGDTEAFF
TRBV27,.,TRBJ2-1,CASQEAGIYNEQFF
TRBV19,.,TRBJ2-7,CASSIDHSGAYEQYF
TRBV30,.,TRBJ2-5,CAWSQLLRDRGHETQYF
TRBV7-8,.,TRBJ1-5,CASSLEGWGSNQPQHF
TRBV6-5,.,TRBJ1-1,CASSPNRGNTEAFF
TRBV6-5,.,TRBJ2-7,CASSRPGQGTQQYF
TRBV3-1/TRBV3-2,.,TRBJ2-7,CASSQGEREGHDEQYF
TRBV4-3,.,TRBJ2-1,CASSPGPAGVGHEQFF
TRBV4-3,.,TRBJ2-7,CASSQGFSAGREQYF
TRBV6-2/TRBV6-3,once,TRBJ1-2,CASSRFQGARGYTF
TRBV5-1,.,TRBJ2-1,CASSFRTSGNEQFF
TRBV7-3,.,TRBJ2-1,CASSLASGAYNEQFF
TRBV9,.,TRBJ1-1,CASSPGGVTEAFF
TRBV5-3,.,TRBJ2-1,CARSASAGAYNEQFF
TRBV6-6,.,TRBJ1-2,CASSPTGEYGYTF
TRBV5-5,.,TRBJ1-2,CASSLDRYGYTF
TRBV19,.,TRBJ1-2,CASSIDRTGMIYGYTF
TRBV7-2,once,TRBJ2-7,CASSSAGIIYEQYF
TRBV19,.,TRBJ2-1,CASSKEAVRVYNEQFF
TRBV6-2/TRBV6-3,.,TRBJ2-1,CASSYWASGSDEQFF
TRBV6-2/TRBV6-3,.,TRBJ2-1,CASSYTETQFF
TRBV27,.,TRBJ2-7,CASSLSGSPYEQYF
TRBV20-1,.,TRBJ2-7,CSASSLLAGVNYEQYF
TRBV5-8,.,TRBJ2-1,CASTPFGSNEQFF
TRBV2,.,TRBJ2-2,CASRPGTGYSGELFF
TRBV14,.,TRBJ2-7,CASSQDRYPIHTYEQYF
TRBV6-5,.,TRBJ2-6,CASSREFGANVLTF
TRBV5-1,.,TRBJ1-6,CASSLGGRSPLHF
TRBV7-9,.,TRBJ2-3,CASSLGATSTDTQYF
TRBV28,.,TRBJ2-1,CASSPSNEQFF
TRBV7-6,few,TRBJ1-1,CASSHSWGGNTEAFF
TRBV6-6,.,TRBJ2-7,CASSRLNYEQYF
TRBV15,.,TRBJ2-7,CATSLGGTQEQYF
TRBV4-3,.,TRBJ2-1,CASSQVGAGAANEQFF
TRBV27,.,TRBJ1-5,CASSPPGQLSNQPQHF
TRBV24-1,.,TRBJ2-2,CATSDATRVAELFF
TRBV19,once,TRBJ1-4,CASSFRGQVVSQNEKLFF
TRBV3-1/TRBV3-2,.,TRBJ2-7,CASSQGGRASREQYF
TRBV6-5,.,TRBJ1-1,CASSSPAGGEAFF
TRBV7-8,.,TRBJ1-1,CASSSPGTGGEAFF
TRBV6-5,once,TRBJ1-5,CASRGAWDNQPQHF
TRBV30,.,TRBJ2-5,CAWSSRLIGLAGYETQYF
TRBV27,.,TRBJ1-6,CASRTGSRTLHF
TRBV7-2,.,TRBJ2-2,CASSFPAVNTGELFF
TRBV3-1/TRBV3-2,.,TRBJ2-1,CASSRQGVVEQFF
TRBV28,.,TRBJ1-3,CASSSPNGNTIYF
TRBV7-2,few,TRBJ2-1,CASSRLTSGGDNEQFF
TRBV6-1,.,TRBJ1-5,CASSEVGGGEMGPQHF
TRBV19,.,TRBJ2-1,CASRLSGPTYNEQFF
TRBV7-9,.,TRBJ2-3,CASSDHTTGARVQYF
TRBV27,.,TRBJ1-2,CASSYGFGVHYGYTF
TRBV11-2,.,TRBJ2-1,CASSSLGPGGEQFF
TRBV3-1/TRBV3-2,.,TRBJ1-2,CASRTKRGAGYTF
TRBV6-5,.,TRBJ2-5,CASSYIPGRGEETQYF
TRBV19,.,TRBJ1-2,CASSIRREGNYGYTF
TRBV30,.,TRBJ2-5,CAWGQGLAGVETQYF